The 18 T cell receptor beta chains below come from one sample, sequenced in a study of cytomegalovirus exposure and HLA in healthy donors. Libraries were prepared by immunoSEQ multiplex PCR; TCRdb keeps only in-frame clonotypes and omits some of them. The top ten clones hold 3% to 3.5% of a sample with 100,000 to 120,000 clones, over 75% of them seen once. What was sequenced was PBMCs. The receptors shown here come from a woman aged 18-35 years in good health and CMV-seronegative.

The chain joins TRBV13 to TRBJ2-7; 9 bases fit TRBD1. The germline V gene encodes CDR1 PRHDT and CDR2 FYEKMQ (reference sequence). J gave up 6 bases and V 4 bases, and 7 bases lay outside the gene matches. The CDR3 extends over 14 amino acids. The CDR3 sequence is CASSSQGAISEQYF. CDR3 DNA sequence: TGTGCCAGCAGCTCACAGGGGGCTATCTCCGAGCAGTACTTC.

CDR3 in DNA: TGTGCCTGGCCCGGGACAGCTAACTATGGCTACACCTTC. Translating it yields CAWPGTANYGYTF. The rearrangement uses TRBV7-9 and TRBJ1-2, with 7 nucleotides matching TRBD1. The ends lost 11 bases at V and 0 bases at J; junction bases unmatched: 6. Germline CDR1 reads SEHNR; CDR2 reads FQNEAQ (reference sequence). The CDR3 has 13 residues.

The genes are TRBV5-5 and TRBJ2-5; the D gene is possibly TRBD2 (5 bases). V was pared by 1 base and J by 5 bases, with 12 bases between. Germline V gives CDR1 SGHKS, CDR2 YYEKEE (reference sequence). The CDR3 contains 14 residues. The CDR3 nucleotides are TGTGCCAGCAGCTTGAGGGCAGGAGGCGAGACCCAGTACTTC. It yields the protein CASSLRAGGETQYF.

The chain recombines TRBV6-1 with TRBJ2-3; TRBD2 matches 8 bases. This CDR3 has 15 residues. V lost 4 bases, J lost 4 bases, and 7 bases stayed unmatched. Germline loops: CDR1 MNHNS, CDR2 SASEGT. The CDR3 reads CASSAGGGPADTQYF. CDR3 nucleotides: TGTGCCAGCAGTGCCGGGGGGGGGCCCGCAGATACGCAGTATTTT.

The chain employs TRBV19 and TRBJ2-1; 12 bases line up with TRBD1. The CDR3 runs to 16 residues. The V segment lost 5 bases and the J segment 4 bases; nucleotides outside the gene matches: 6. From germline, CDR1 is LNHDA and CDR2 SQIVND (reference sequence). The CDR3 loop reads CASSPGTGGQYNEQFF. CDR3 DNA sequence: TGTGCCAGTAGTCCCGGGACAGGGGGCCAATACAATGAGCAGTTCTTC.

The V call is TRBV4-1, the J call TRBJ1-1; TRBD1 matches at 8 bases. From germline, CDR1 is MGHRA and CDR2 YSYEKL. CDR3 length: 16 amino acids. V lost 4 bases, J lost 0 bases, and 7 bases stayed unmatched. CDR3 region: CASSPFGQGMNTEAFF. The CDR3 nucleotides read TGCGCCAGCAGCCCCTTTGGACAGGGAATGAACACTGAAGCTTTCTTT.

The gene calls are TRBV5-1 and TRBJ2-7; tentative D call: TRBD1 (6 bases). V was trimmed by 0 bases and J by 2 bases, leaving 12 bases between them. The CDR3 totals 15 residues. Germline lookup yields CDR1 SGHRS and CDR2 YFSETQ. The CDR3 sequence: CASSLDGTSTYEQYF. DNA of the CDR3: TGCGCCAGCAGCTTGGACGGGACATCAACCTACGAGCAGTACTTC.

This sequence joins TRBV7-2 and TRBJ2-5, with D unclear. Germline V gene lookup returns CDR1 SGHTA and CDR2 FQGNSA. The V gene lost 3 bases and the J gene lost 5 bases, with 7 bases spanning the gap. This CDR3 is 12 amino acids long. CDR3 sequence: CASSFPFETQYF. The CDR3 DNA reads TGTGCCAGCAGCTTCCCTTTTGAGACCCAGTACTTC.

This chain connects TRBV10-3 to TRBJ2-1; 7 bases agree with TRBD2. V trimming: 4 bases; J trimming: 4 bases; junction bases outside the gene matches: 4. Germline CDR1 reads ENHRY; CDR2 reads SYGVKD. This CDR3 region has 14 residues. The CDR3 coding sequence is TGTGCCATCAGTGCGGGGGGAGGATACAATGAGCAGTTCTTC. Its translation is CAISAGGGYNEQFF.

The chain couples TRBV11-2 to TRBJ2-5, with D perhaps TRBD1 (5 bases). Germline CDR1 reads SGHAT; CDR2 reads FQNNGV. V gave up 5 bases and J gave up 2 bases, with 15 bases separating them. The CDR3 contains 15 residues. DNA of the CDR3: TGTGCCAGCAGCCCGAGGAATAGGGGTCAAGAGACCCAGTACTTC. Translation gives CASSPRNRGQETQYF.

The chain recombines TRBV18 with TRBJ1-1; 7 nucleotides agree with TRBD1. V was pared by 8 bases and J by 5 bases, with 8 bases of the junction left unmatched. CDR3 length equals 13 residues. From germline, CDR1 is KGHSH and CDR2 LQKENI. CDR3 protein: CASRTGGGTEAFF. CDR3 nucleotide sequence: TGTGCCAGCCGGACAGGTGGAGGGACTGAAGCTTTCTTT. The full variable domain, completed using reference TRBV18 and TRBJ1-1, is NAGVMQNPRHLVRRRGQEARLRCSPMKGHSHVYWYRQLPEEGLKFMVYLQKENIIDESGMPKERFSAEFPKEGPSILRIQQVVRGDSAAYFCASRTGGGTEAFFGQGTRLTVV.

The chain combines TRBV27 with TRBJ2-1, with 7 positions matching TRBD2. CDR1 is MNHEY and CDR2 is SMNVEV in the germline V gene (reference sequence). The trim removed 8 bases at V and 0 bases at J, leaving 13 bases unmatched. This CDR3 is built from 17 residues. The CDR3 spells CASHRRIGGSSYNEQFF. CDR3 DNA sequence: TGTGCCAGCCACAGAAGAATCGGGGGGAGCTCCTACAATGAGCAGTTCTTC.

This clone showed up just once. The genes are TRBV11-2 and TRBJ2-3, with D possibly TRBD1 on 6 matching bases. The CDR3 runs to 16 residues. V was pared by 5 bases and J by 2 bases, with 17 bases between. CDR1 SGHAT and CDR2 FQNNGV come from the germline V gene. CDR3 nucleotides: TGTGCCAGCAGCCCGAGCGGACAGCTCTACACAGATACGCAGTATTTT. It yields the protein CASSPSGQLYTDTQYF.

V is TRBV7-9 and J is TRBJ1-1, with 9 bases fitting TRBD1. The CDR3 contains 15 residues. CDR1 is SEHNR, CDR2 FQNEAQ, per germline (reference sequence). V lost 0 bases and J lost 3; bases outside the gene matches: 2. The chain's CDR3 is CASSLARDRDTEAFF. The CDR3 DNA reads as TGTGCCAGCAGCTTAGCGAGGGACAGGGACACTGAAGCTTTCTTT.

Notes on this clone: The sample has other DNA sequences that encode this CDR3 too. The chain combines TRBV6-5 with TRBJ1-2; D remains ambiguous. Trimming left V 0 bases short and J 2 bases short, with 7 bases between. The CDR3 totals 14 residues. Germline loops: CDR1 MNHEY, CDR2 SVGAGI. DNA for the CDR3: TGTGCCAGCAGTTACTCGGGCACCAACTATGGCTACACCTTC. Translating gives CASSYSGTNYGYTF.

The chain joins TRBV23-1 to TRBJ2-6, with TRBD1 matching over 8 bases. TRBV23-1 is given ORF status, its function remaining uncertain. Trimming cost V 6 bases and J 1 base; bases outside gene matches: 11. The CDR3 contains 18 residues. This CDR3 is CASRRTGKFYSGANVLTF. As DNA, the CDR3 is TGCGCCAGCAGGAGGACAGGGAAATTCTATTCTGGGGCCAACGTCCTGACTTTC.

The rearrangement joins TRBV28 to TRBJ1-5; D is possibly TRBD1 (6 bases). The length of the CDR3 is 14 residues. The V and J ends lost 4 bases and 4 bases respectively, with 11 bases between them. Germline CDR1 is MDHEN and CDR2 is SYDVKM. CDR3 nucleotide sequence: TGTGCCAGCAGTTACGGGGACATTAATCAGCCCCAGCATTTT. Amino acids: CASSYGDINQPQHF.

The chain uses TRBV5-1 and TRBJ2-7; 10 bases fit TRBD2. Looked up from germline, CDR1 is SGHRS and CDR2 is YFSETQ. The CDR3 has 16 residues. V lost 0 bases to trimming and J lost 0 bases; unmatched junction nucleotides: 3. The CDR3 region is CASSLEPSGSSYEQYF. The CDR3 DNA is TGCGCCAGCAGCTTGGAACCTAGCGGGAGCTCCTACGAGCAGTACTTC.